This T cell receptor beta chain was sequenced for a study of shared clonotypes between healthy human individuals. Study results and limitations: Estimated clonotype richness was generally higher in naive than memory subsets. Sampling covered nothing but blood. Tissue TCR repertoires likely differ from those found in blood.

Generated by immunoSEQ multiplex PCR, the TCRdb table keeps only in-frame clones and is missing some. Here the sample spans millions of clones, around 93% being singletons. Note on this clone: Its antigen is unknown. Other DNA sequences in the sample encode the same CDR3.

Naive CD8 cells were CD45RO-negative, positively selected for CCR7, excluding terminally differentiated effector memory CD45RA+ cells. Per the germline V gene, CDR1 is MGHRA and CDR2 is YSYEKL. The CDR3 length is 13 residues. V lost 3 bases to trimming and J lost 6 bases, with 9 bases between them. The chain couples TRBV4-1 to TRBJ2-1; a weak D match, TRBD1 (5 bases). Sequencing used naive CD8+ T cells from PBMCs. This TCR was recovered from a man aged 18 to 29 in good health. Some clones in this sample may be carry-over from other donors' samples. CDR3 in amino acids: CASSQGLGNEQFF. CDR3 coding DNA: TGCGCCAGCAGCCAGGGGCTAGGCAATGAGCAGTTCTTC.